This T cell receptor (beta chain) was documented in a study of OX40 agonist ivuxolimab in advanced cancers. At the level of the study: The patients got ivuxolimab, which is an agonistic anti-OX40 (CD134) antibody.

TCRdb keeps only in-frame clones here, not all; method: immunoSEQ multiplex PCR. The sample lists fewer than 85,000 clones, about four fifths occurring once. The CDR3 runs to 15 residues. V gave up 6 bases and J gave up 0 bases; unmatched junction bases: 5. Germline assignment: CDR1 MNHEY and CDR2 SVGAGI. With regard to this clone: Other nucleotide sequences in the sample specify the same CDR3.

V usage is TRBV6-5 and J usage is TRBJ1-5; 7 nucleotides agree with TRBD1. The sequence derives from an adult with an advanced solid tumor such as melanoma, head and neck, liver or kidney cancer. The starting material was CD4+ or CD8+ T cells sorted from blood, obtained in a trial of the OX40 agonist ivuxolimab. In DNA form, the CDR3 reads TGTGCCAGCAGCTCGGACAGGAATAGCAATCAGCCCCAGCATTTT. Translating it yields CASSSDRNSNQPQHF.